This TCR beta chain derives from a study of blood T cell repertoires in COVID-19. Looking at the study overall: Samples came from the United States, Italy and Spain, spanning acute and convalescent COVID-19.

CDR1 is SQVTM, CDR2 ANQGSEA, per germline. V lost 1 base, J lost 4 bases, and 17 bases lay in between. The CDR3 sequence is 15 residues long. In Seattle, patients joined the study during active infection and were tracked longitudinally. This clone was seen a few times. Authors' analysis steps: Estimated nucleated cell counts came from reference gene primer amplification. The protocol was immunoSEQ multiplex PCR, while the TCRdb copy is restricted to in-frame clones and leaves out a portion. V, J and clone size reflect that table, while D and trimming were determined from the DNA. The repertoire consists of approximately 64,000 clones, with about 88% occurring once and the leading ten covering 43%.

Sequencing was carried out using peripheral blood. The gene calls are TRBV29-1 and TRBJ2-7, with a tentative D call TRBD1 (6 bases). This sequence originates from a woman aged 55-70 years with COVID-19, enrolled during active disease. CDR3 sequence reads: CSVEGFPGQRYEQYF. CDR3 bases: TGCAGCGTTGAAGGCTTCCCGGGACAAAGATACGAGCAGTACTTC.